These 13 T cell receptor beta chains were sequenced from one sample in a study of cytomegalovirus exposure and HLA in healthy donors. Amplification used 60 Vbeta primers and 13 Jbeta primers. Produced via immunoSEQ multiplex PCR; TCRdb's table is partial and in-frame only. The sample lists approximately 110,000 clones; 70% to 80% were seen once. The sequenced material came from PBMCs. Receptor source: a man in his fifties in good health and CMV-seronegative.

This clone showed up just a few times. This sequence joins TRBV5-1 and TRBJ2-2, with a tentative D call TRBD1 (6 bases). The CDR3 is 16 amino acids. CDR1 SGHRS and CDR2 YFSETQ come from the germline V gene. V was pared by 1 base and J by 2 bases, with 12 bases between. The CDR3 sequence is CASSLNPGQNTGELFF. DNA of the CDR3: TGCGCCAGCAGCTTGAATCCGGGACAAAACACCGGGGAGCTGTTTTTT.

The chain links TRBV7-9 to TRBJ2-7; a possible D gene is TRBD2 (5 bases). The CDR3 spans 13 residues. The V end lost 3 bases, the J end lost 7 bases, and 13 bases lay between the germline ends. CDR1 SEHNR and CDR2 FQNEAQ come from the germline V gene (reference sequence). The CDR3 loop reads CASSFALRGEQYF. CDR3 nucleotides: TGTGCCAGCAGCTTTGCTTTACGAGGGGAGCAGTACTTC.

The chain recombines TRBV4-2 with TRBJ2-2, with 8 bases aligning to TRBD1. Germline loops: CDR1 LGHNA, CDR2 YNFKEQ. V dropped 0 bases and J dropped 5; count of bases not matched to a gene: 8. This CDR3 region has 17 residues. The DNA of the CDR3 is TGTGCCAGCAGCCAAGATGTGGCCAGGGGGCTTACCGGGGAGCTGTTTTTT. Amino acids: CASSQDVARGLTGELFF.

The rearrangement joins TRBV25-1 to TRBJ1-5, with 8 nucleotides matching TRBD1. The CDR3 extends over 14 amino acids. The J segment lost 5 bases and the V segment lost 7 bases, leaving 7 bases of the junction unmatched. CDR1 and CDR2 (germline): MGHDK, SYGVNS. DNA for the CDR3: TGTGCCAGCACCCTCGGACAGGGCTATCAGCCCCAGCATTTT. Its translation is CASTLGQGYQPQHF.

The gene calls are TRBV9 and TRBJ1-2; D perhaps matches TRBD1 (6 bases). This CDR3 contains 13 residues. The germline gives CDR1 SGDLS, CDR2 YYNGEE. V dropped 9 bases and J dropped 8 bases, with 20 bases sitting between them. CDR3 sequence (DNA): TGTGCCACAGTCATAGGGGGAACGGGGGGCTACACCTTC. Translating gives CATVIGGTGGYTF. The complete variable domain, with remaining parts taken from reference TRBV9 and TRBJ1-2, reads DSGVTQTPKHLITATGQRVTLRCSPRSGDLSVYWYQQSLDQGLQFLIQYYNGEERAKGNILERFSAQQFPDLHSELNLSSLELGDSALYFCATVIGGTGGYTFGSGTRLTVV.

The chain is built from TRBV5-1 and TRBJ1-4; 12 positions agree with TRBD1. The length of the CDR3 is 16 residues. Germline trimming cut 3 bases from V and 5 bases from J; bases unmatched to any gene: 5. Per germline, CDR1 SGHRS and CDR2 YFSETQ. CDR3 loop: CASSWRGQGANEKLFF. The CDR3 bases are TGCGCCAGCAGCTGGCGGGGACAGGGGGCAAATGAAAAACTGTTTTTT.

The chain carries TRBV5-1 and TRBJ2-1, with D uncertain. CDR1 SGHRS and CDR2 YFSETQ come from the germline V gene. CDR3 length equals 12 residues. V was clipped by 2 bases and J by 6 bases, with 6 bases between them. The CDR3 spells CASSFRFNEQFF. The DNA for the CDR3 is TGCGCCAGCAGCTTCCGTTTCAATGAGCAGTTCTTC. The full variable domain, rest sourced from reference TRBV5-1 and TRBJ2-1, is KAGVTQTPRYLIKTRGQQVTLSCSPISGHRSVSWYQQTPGQGLQFLFEYFSETQRNKGNFPGRFSGRQFSNSRSEMNVSTLELGDSALYLCASSFRFNEQFFGPGTRLTVL.

The chain uses TRBV10-3 and TRBJ1-5, with TRBD1 as a possible D gene (6 bases). Germline values: CDR1 ENHRY, CDR2 SYGVKD. The CDR3 has 17 residues. With 0 bases removed from V and 7 bases from J, the gap between germline ends came to 19 bases. CDR3 loop: CAISESPTPRGGQPQHF. Written as DNA, the CDR3 is TGTGCCATCAGTGAGTCACCAACCCCCAGGGGTGGCCAGCCCCAGCATTTT.

This chain connects TRBV6-1 to TRBJ2-7, with D possibly being TRBD1 (5 bases). The ends were cut back, 6 bases at V and 6 bases at J, with 12 bases in the middle. CDR3 length: 12 residues. Per germline, CDR1 MNHNS and CDR2 SASEGT. CDR3 residues: CASSAGSGEQYF. The CDR3 bases are TGTGCCAGCAGCGCAGGGTCGGGCGAGCAGTACTTC.

In its sample, this clone was seen once. This chain uses TRBV2 with TRBJ1-1; 7 nucleotides agree with TRBD1. V dropped 6 bases and J dropped 2; count of bases not matched to a gene: 6. Germline V lookup: CDR1 SNHLY, CDR2 FYNNEI. The CDR3 loop spans 14 amino acids. CDR3 sequence reads: CASSETGANTEAFF. The CDR3 coding sequence is TGTGCCAGCAGCGAAACAGGGGCTAACACTGAAGCTTTCTTT.

Of note for this clone: One end of the junction is discordant with germline, which a read error may explain. The chain uses TRBV5-4 and TRBJ2-1, with 10 bases aligning to TRBD2. The germline V gene encodes CDR1 SGHNT and CDR2 YYREEE (reference sequence). The CDR3 runs 14 residues. The CDR3 region has the DNA TGTGCCAGCAGCTTGGAGATTAGCGGGGGGTCGGAGATCTTC. Its protein is CASSLEISGGSEIF.

The gene calls are TRBV5-4 and TRBJ2-2, with D tentatively TRBD2 (6 bases). Germline V gene sequence: CDR1 SGHNT, CDR2 YYREEE (reference sequence). The CDR3 totals 16 residues. V lost 3 bases and J lost 4, with 16 bases in between. As DNA, the CDR3 is TGTGCCAGCAGCTCCGCGGGGAAGACCAGCACCGGGGAGCTGTTTTTT. Its translation: CASSSAGKTSTGELFF.

In DNA form, the CDR3 reads TGTGCCAGCAGGAGGAACACTGAAGCTTTCTTT. Translation: CASRRNTEAFF. This rearrangement joins TRBV6-5 to TRBJ1-1; D is ambiguous. Per the germline V gene, CDR1 is MNHEY and CDR2 is SVGAGI. The CDR3 totals 11 residues. Trimming stripped 6 bases from V and 1 base from J, with 3 bases between.